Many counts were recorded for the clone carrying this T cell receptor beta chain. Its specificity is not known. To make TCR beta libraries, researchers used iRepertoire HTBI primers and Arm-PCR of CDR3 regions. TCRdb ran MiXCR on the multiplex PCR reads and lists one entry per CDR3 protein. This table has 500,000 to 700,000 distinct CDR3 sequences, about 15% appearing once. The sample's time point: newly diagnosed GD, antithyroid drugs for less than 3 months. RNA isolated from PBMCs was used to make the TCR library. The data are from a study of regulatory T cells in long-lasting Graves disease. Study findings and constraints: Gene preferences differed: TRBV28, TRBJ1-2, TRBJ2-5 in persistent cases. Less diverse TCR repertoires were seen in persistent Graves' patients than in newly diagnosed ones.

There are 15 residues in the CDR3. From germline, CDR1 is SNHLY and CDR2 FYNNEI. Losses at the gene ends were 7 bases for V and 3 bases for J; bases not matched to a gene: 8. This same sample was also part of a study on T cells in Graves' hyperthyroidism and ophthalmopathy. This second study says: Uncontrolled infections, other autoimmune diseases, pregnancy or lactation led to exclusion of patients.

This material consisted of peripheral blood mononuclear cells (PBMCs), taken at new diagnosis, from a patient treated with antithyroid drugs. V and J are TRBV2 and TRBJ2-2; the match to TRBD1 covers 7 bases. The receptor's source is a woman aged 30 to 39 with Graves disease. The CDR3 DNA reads TGTGCCAGCAAAGGGGAGACAGGGTACACCGGGGAGCTGTTTTTT. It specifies CASKGETGYTGELFF.